This T cell receptor beta chain came from a study of T cells in Graves' hyperthyroidism and ophthalmopathy. The CDR3 has 15 amino acids. V was pared by 6 bases and J by 4 bases, with 8 bases of the junction left unmatched. With regard to this clonotype: Its antigen is still unknown.

Findings and caveats of the study: A model of 13 V-J features distinguished ophthalmopathy from stable hyperthyroidism.

Template material for amplifying TCR beta CDR3 regions consisted of RNA transcripts. TCR CDR3 regions were first amplified by RT-PCR with HTBI primers. TCRdb passed the multiplex PCR reads through MiXCR, listing each CDR3 protein once. The profile shows roughly 400,000 distinct CDR3 sequences, approximately 14% of them singletons. The sample was blood. This rearrangement joins TRBV12-3 or TRBV12-4 to TRBJ2-3, with 9 nucleotides matching TRBD1. The clonotype was recovered from a woman in her late teens or twenties with Graves' hyperthyroidism that later progressed to Graves' ophthalmopathy. In DNA, the CDR3 is TGTGCCAGCAGAGCCGGGACAGGGAGCCCAGATACGCAGTATTTT. It yields the protein CASRAGTGSPDTQYF.